The 25 T cell receptor beta chains presented below share a single source sample, sequenced in a study of CD8+ T cells in alopecia areata (dated by TCRdb to the late 2010s). The time point tag for this specimen amounts to: around 4 weeks on oral tofacitinib. Reading the label with the study, this specimen's treatment or condition is: oral pan-JAK inhibitor, 5-10 mg twice daily. Library preparation used the immunoSEQ multiplex PCR assay. To provide template for TCR sequencing, every sample had RNA extracted and reverse transcribed into cDNA. Held by TCRdb, this immuneACCESS table contains in-frame sequences only and omits some clones. Under half of the omission traces to an unresolved V gene where checked; the cause of the rest is unknown. The sample table holds 170,000 or so clones, of which 50% to 70% were seen once. The ten most abundant clones make up roughly 0.91% of the sample. The source material was CD4+ T cells sorted from blood, sampled at week 4, from a patient treated with tofacitinib. The receptors shown here come from a human donor with alopecia areata.

The V call is TRBV2, the J call TRBJ2-6; D not certain. V lost 7 bases and J 2 bases, leaving 9 bases between the germline ends. The germline V gene encodes CDR1 SNHLY and CDR2 FYNNEI. This CDR3 spans 14 amino acids. Here the CDR3 reads CASNSEAGANVLTF. In DNA form, the CDR3 reads TGTGCCAGCAACTCAGAGGCTGGGGCCAACGTCCTGACTTTC.

This chain links TRBV11-2 with TRBJ2-7, with D perhaps given as TRBD1 or TRBD2 (5 bases each). This CDR3 has 14 amino acids. V was trimmed by 5 bases and J by 2 bases, leaving 13 bases between them. Germline CDR1 reads SGHAT; CDR2 reads FQNNGV. The CDR3 DNA is TGTGCCAGCAGCGCCGGGACGGGACCCTACGAGCAGTACTTC. Its translation: CASSAGTGPYEQYF.

This sequence joins TRBV10-1 and TRBJ2-1; 7 bases match TRBD2. This CDR3 contains 14 residues. The germline V gene has CDR1 WNHNN and CDR2 SYGVQD (reference sequence). With 4 bases clipped from V and 7 bases from J, the junction kept 7 bases outside the gene matches. CDR3 in amino acids: CASSGGGIGNEQFF. The CDR3 DNA is TGCGCCAGCAGTGGGGGGGGTATAGGGAATGAGCAGTTCTTC.

The chain couples TRBV20-1 to TRBJ2-5; the D is unclear. CDR3 length equals 11 residues. Trimming left V 5 bases short and J 5 bases short, with 9 bases between. Looked up from germline, CDR1 is DFQATT and CDR2 is SNEGSKA (reference sequence). The chain's CDR3 is CSAFAAETQYF. The CDR3 DNA reads as TGCAGTGCTTTTGCGGCCGAGACCCAGTACTTC.

This sequence joins TRBV19 and TRBJ1-6; perhaps TRBD1 as D (6 bases). This CDR3 is built from 12 residues. Germline values: CDR1 LNHDA, CDR2 SQIVND (reference sequence). V was pared by 5 bases and J by 11 bases, with 10 bases between. CDR3 protein: CASSADRTPLHF. CDR3 in DNA: TGTGCCAGTAGTGCAGACAGGACACCCCTCCACTTT.

The chain links TRBV29-1 to TRBJ2-7; maybe TRBD2 (6 bases). V was clipped by 4 bases and J by 4 bases, with 17 bases between them. The germline gives CDR1 SQVTM, CDR2 ANQGSEA. The CDR3 sequence is 14 residues long. CDR3 sequence: CSVAPNLGGYEQYF. The CDR3 coding sequence is TGCAGCGTTGCCCCAAACCTGGGGGGATACGAGCAGTACTTC.

This rearrangement joins TRBV5-1 to TRBJ2-3, with TRBD2 as a possible D gene (5 bases). From germline, CDR1 is SGHRS and CDR2 YFSETQ. V gave up 0 bases and J gave up 4 bases, with 12 bases separating them. The CDR3 totals 15 residues. This chain's CDR3 is CASSLGGRAADTQYF. CDR3 nucleotides: TGCGCCAGCAGCTTGGGAGGGAGAGCTGCAGATACGCAGTATTTT.

The rearrangement joins TRBV9 to TRBJ1-1; unclear D gene. This CDR3 is 13 amino acids long. The V and J ends lost 0 bases and 6 bases respectively, with 9 bases between them. The germline V gene has CDR1 SGDLS and CDR2 YYNGEE. As DNA, the CDR3 is TGTGCCAGCAGCGTAGGGGGAAGCGCTGAAGCTTTCTTT. It specifies CASSVGGSAEAFF.

The chain is built from TRBV9 and TRBJ1-5; the match to TRBD1 covers 8 bases. J lost 7 bases, V lost 0 bases, and 6 bases had no gene match. CDR1 is SGDLS, CDR2 YYNGEE, per germline. The CDR3 is 15 residues long. The CDR3 DNA reads TGTGCCAGCAGCGTAGGGACAGGGTTGCGACAGCCCCAGCATTTT. Residues: CASSVGTGLRQPQHF.

The rearrangement uses TRBV30 and TRBJ2-7, with D uncertain. The length of the CDR3 is 12 residues. V lost 5 bases and J lost 5, with 13 bases in between. CDR1 GTSNPN and CDR2 SVGIG come from the germline V gene (reference sequence). CDR3: CAWGYFGHEQYF. CDR3 in DNA: TGTGCCTGGGGGTACTTTGGACACGAGCAGTACTTC.

This chain joins TRBV27 and TRBJ1-6; tentatively, D is TRBD1 (5 bases). The CDR3 contains 13 residues. CDR1 MNHEY and CDR2 SMNVEV come from the germline V gene (reference sequence). V dropped 3 bases and J dropped 10 bases, with 10 bases sitting between them. The chain's CDR3 is CASSFGRDSPLHF. The CDR3 DNA is TGTGCCAGCAGTTTCGGCAGGGACTCACCCCTCCACTTT.

J is TRBJ1-6 and V is TRBV27; no definite D call. The germline gives CDR1 MNHEY, CDR2 SMNVEV (reference sequence). The length of the CDR3 is 16 residues. Trimming stripped 6 bases from V and 2 bases from J, with 14 bases between. Written as DNA, the CDR3 is TGTGCCAGCAGACGAGCAGGTGGAACCTATAATTCACCCCTCCACTTT. Protein product: CASRRAGGTYNSPLHF.

The chain uses TRBV6-5 and TRBJ1-4; no clear D gene. The CDR3 loop spans 14 amino acids. Trimming took off 2 bases at V and 1 base at J, with 5 bases between the two ends. Germline lookup yields CDR1 MNHEY and CDR2 SVGAGI. The CDR3 reads CASSYRLTNEKLFF. CDR3 nucleotides: TGTGCCAGCAGTTACAGGCTAACTAATGAAAAACTGTTTTTT.

This chain connects TRBV30 to TRBJ1-2; TRBD1 matches 8 bases. Trimming took 5 bases from V and 8 from J; bases not matched to a gene: 10. The CDR3 is made up of 13 amino acids. Germline V CDR1 and CDR2: GTSNPN, SVGIG (reference sequence). The CDR3 region is CAWVALGQGGYTF. The DNA for the CDR3 is TGTGCCTGGGTGGCCCTAGGACAGGGAGGCTACACCTTC.

As regards this clone: The junction and the germline gene differ at one end; a read error may be behind it. The chain links TRBV5-1 to TRBJ1-1, with a weak D call TRBD1 (5 bases). Germline CDR1 is SGHRS and CDR2 is YFSETQ. The CDR3 consists of 12 residues. The CDR3 region has the DNA TGCGCTAGCAGCTATGACAGAGGTGAAGCTTTCTTT. Protein product: CASSYDRGEAFF.

Many counts were recorded for this clone. The V call is TRBV2, the J call TRBJ2-3, with unresolved D. CDR1 is SNHLY, CDR2 FYNNEI, per germline. The CDR3 length is 17 residues. With 1 base removed from V and 0 bases from J, the gap between germline ends came to 14 bases. The CDR3 sequence: CASSEVTSIRSTDTQYF. CDR3 sequence (DNA): TGTGCCAGCAGTGAAGTTACATCCATACGCAGCACAGATACGCAGTATTTT.

The chain uses TRBV30 and TRBJ2-6; tentatively, D is TRBD1 (6 bases). This CDR3 has 15 amino acids. The germline gives CDR1 GTSNPN, CDR2 SVGIG (reference sequence). This CDR3 reads CASGQPVSGANVLTF. CDR3 sequence (DNA): TGTGCTTCTGGACAGCCAGTCTCTGGGGCCAACGTCCTGACTTTC.

The rearrangement links TRBV11-1 to TRBJ1-2; 9 nucleotides line up with TRBD1. This CDR3 region has 13 residues. J lost 3 bases, V lost 5 bases, and 1 base had no gene match. CDR1 SGHAT and CDR2 FQDESV come from the germline V gene (reference sequence). CDR3 protein: CASSRQGDYGYTF. As DNA, the CDR3 is TGTGCCAGCAGCCGACAGGGGGACTATGGCTACACCTTC. Supplemented by reference TRBV11-1 and TRBJ1-2, the full variable domain reads EAEVAQSPRYKITEKSQAVAFWCDPISGHATLYWYRQILGQGPELLVQFQDESVVDDSQLPKDRFSAERLKGVDSTLKIQPAELGDSAMYLCASSRQGDYGYTFGSGTRLTVV.

This chain connects TRBV7-2 to TRBJ1-2; TRBD1 agrees at 9 bases. CDR1 and CDR2 from the germline V gene are SGHTA and FQGNSA. The length of the CDR3 is 14 residues. The V and J ends lost 7 bases and 7 bases, in that order; junction bases with no gene match: 10. In nucleotides, the CDR3 is TGTGCCAGCACCCACACAGGGGGCGCAGGTGGCTACACCTTC. Translation gives CASTHTGGAGGYTF.

This clone was detected a few times. The chain links TRBV2 to TRBJ1-2; D is ambiguous. Germline CDR1 SNHLY, CDR2 FYNNEI. The CDR3 has 14 residues. Trimming removed 6 bases at V and 6 bases at J, with 17 bases between. This CDR3 is CASRVGRNGDGYTF. CDR3 coding DNA: TGTGCCAGCAGGGTAGGAAGAAATGGGGATGGCTACACCTTC.

The rearrangement links TRBV29-1 to TRBJ1-4, with D possibly being TRBD1 (5 bases). There are 12 residues in the CDR3. From germline, CDR1 is SQVTM and CDR2 ANQGSEA. Trimming took 6 bases from V and 8 from J, leaving 13 bases between them. The CDR3 bases are TGCAGCGTCCTCCAGGGAAACGAAAAACTGTTTTTT. It encodes CSVLQGNEKLFF.

The chain combines TRBV10-2 with TRBJ2-7, with 11 positions matching TRBD2. The CDR3 totals 14 residues. J was trimmed by 4 bases and V by 11 bases; bases with no gene match: 10. Germline CDR1 reads WSHSY; CDR2 reads SAAADI. DNA of the CDR3: TGCGCCTCCTCTCCCGGGACTAGCGGTTACGAGCAGTACTTC. Translation: CASSPGTSGYEQYF.

V is TRBV30 and J is TRBJ1-3, with a weak D call TRBD1 (5 bases). CDR3 length: 13 amino acids. The germline V and J ends were trimmed by 3 bases and 7 bases, with 13 bases remaining between them. The germline CDR1 and CDR2 sequences are GTSNPN and SVGIG (reference sequence). The chain's CDR3 is CAWRWGIANTIYF. DNA of the CDR3: TGTGCCTGGAGATGGGGGATAGCTAACACCATATATTTT.

The chain combines TRBV29-1 with TRBJ2-7, with D possibly called TRBD1 or TRBD2 (5 bases each). Trimming took off 4 bases at V and 0 bases at J, with 10 bases between the two ends. CDR3 size: 13 residues. CDR1 SQVTM and CDR2 ANQGSEA come from the germline V gene. The CDR3 coding sequence is TGCAGCGTTGGGGGCGGGTTCTCCTACGAGCAGTACTTC. It codes for CSVGGGFSYEQYF.

This chain connects TRBV30 to TRBJ1-2, with D possibly TRBD1 on 6 matching bases. V was clipped by 2 bases and J by 2 bases, with 18 bases between them. CDR1 is GTSNPN and CDR2 is SVGIG in the germline V gene (reference sequence). The CDR3 sequence is 16 residues long. CDR3 protein: CAWSSRGNRVNYGYTF. The DNA of the CDR3 is TGTGCCTGGAGTTCAAGGGGAAACAGGGTAAACTATGGCTACACCTTC. Looking up the rest from reference TRBV30 and TRBJ1-2 gives the full variable domain: SQTIHQWPATLVQPVGSPLSLECTVEGTSNPNLYWYRQAAGRGLQLLFYSVGIGQISSEVPQNLSASRPQDRQFILSSKKLLLSDSGFYLCAWSSRGNRVNYGYTFGSGTRLTVV.